The text below deals with one T cell receptor beta chain. Its binding antigen is unknown. Per-nucleotide qualities are absent, and no much larger clonotype sits a single base away. The data were obtained in a study of T cells after yellow fever vaccination (dated by TCRdb to 2018 to 2020). As for the study more broadly: The SMART-Seq v4 Ultra Low Input RNA kit was used to prepare libraries from fractions with low cell numbers. To follow T-cell clones before and after both primary and booster YFV17D yellow fever vaccination, bulk TCR alpha and beta repertoires underwent longitudinal sequencing. The cohort comprised two healthy male donors, one aged 18 to 30 and one aged 30 to 40 years. Bulk PBMC replicates and cell subsets were isolated from blood drawn at multiple timepoints before and after both primary and secondary immunization.

Findings and caveats that apply to the study as a whole: A small share of clonotypes was detected in both CD4 and CD8 compartments, with the overlap likely arising from convergent recombination. Computational filtering was needed because FACS-sorted repertoires could contain abundant contaminating clonotypes from the bulk population. Only a couple of donors were included in the study, so the extent to which the findings can be generalized is limited. Compared with the primary T-cell response, the secondary T-cell response was faster but weaker, reaching its peak on day 5 rather than on day 15. After the booster, most of the clones that had expanded following primary vaccination were detected again (around 95% of CD4 and around 90% of CD8), which suggests that memory was broadly maintained.

Counted from cysteine to phenylalanine, this CDR3 has 15 amino acids. Just CDR3 DNA is preserved here, 45 bases in frame from base 1. Deletion took 0 bases off V and 2 bases off J, with a span of 10 bases between the germline ends. The CDR1 and CDR2 encoded by the germline V gene are MGHRA and YSYEKL. The run used an Illumina NovaSeq 6000. TCR cDNA was synthesized by 5'RACE template switching, through which a universal primer site and unique molecular identifiers were introduced. Priming for cDNA synthesis came from both the TCR alpha and TCR beta constant segments. Library amplification involved two PCR steps, and the second step added sample barcodes and sequencing adapters. Sequencing of the libraries was done on either Illumina HiSeq 2500 (2x100 bp) or NovaSeq (2x150 bp). Processing in the source paper ran as follows. MIGEC handled demultiplexing of reads and collapsing into UMI consensus sequences, while MiXCR performed V(D)J alignment. Clonotypes responding to the vaccine were identified with edgeR on replicate PBMC samples, with the criteria of FDR below 0.01 and a log2 fold change above 5 up to day 15. Each bulk clonotype received a CD4 or CD8 identity based on whether the sequenced CD4 or CD8 repertoire contained that clonotype at higher abundance. TCRdb reran the public reads through fastp at Q25 and MiXCR, keeping productive beta chains. Each CDR3 protein gets just one entry, which takes the most common genes and DNA from the rows behind it. For this entry, the V and J calls and clone size follow TCRdb and not the study's own pipeline. The sample table contains around 200,000 distinct CDR3 sequences; only one count was recorded for around 10% of them. In total, the top ten clones hold less than 40% of the sample.

The treatment or condition label, as the study defines it: live attenuated yellow fever vaccine strain. PBMCs were isolated from peripheral blood using a standard Ficoll-Paque protocol. CD4 and CD8 T-cell fractions were isolated with Dynabeads CD4 and CD8 positive selection kits. TriZol was used to extract RNA from bulk PBMCs, CD4 and CD8 fractions, and dextramer-positive and dextramer-negative fractions. This clonotype was obtained from a young man who received the YFV17D yellow fever vaccine. The sample in question was CD8+ T cells sorted from PBMCs, obtained 15 days after the yellow fever booster vaccination. The rearranged segments are TRBV4-1 and TRBJ2-5, with TRBD2 tentatively as D gene (6 bases match). Here the CDR3 is given as CASSQDPGEQETQYF. The DNA sequence follows: TGCGCCAGCAGCCAAGATCCGGGAGAGCAAGAGACCCAGTACTTC.